The 19 T cell receptor beta chains reported below all come from one sample, sequenced in a study of T cells in localized non-small cell lung cancer. Sequenced by immunoSEQ multiplex PCR; TCRdb stores in-frame clones only, minus some. The data contain about 1,400 clones, around 25% of them singletons. The source material was normal lung tissue next to the tumor, sampled before any cancer treatment. These receptor sequences come from a man aged 18 to 49 with stage II lung adenocarcinoma.

This clone has just a few counts. The chain has TRBV28 and TRBJ2-3; the D is unclear. Trimming stripped 3 bases from V and 1 base from J, with 8 bases between. CDR1 is MDHEN, CDR2 SYDVKM, per germline. The CDR3 loop spans 14 amino acids. The CDR3 sequence is CASSFLLGTDTQYF. The DNA of the CDR3 is TGTGCCAGCAGTTTCCTTTTGGGCACAGATACGCAGTATTTT.

This clone appeared a few times. The chain combines TRBV12-5 with TRBJ2-7, with 9 positions matching TRBD2. The CDR3 has 14 residues. Looked up from germline, CDR1 is LGHNT and CDR2 is FRNRAP. Here the CDR3 DNA reads TGTGCCAGCGGAGCGGGGGGAAGCTCCTACGAGCAGTACTTC. Translated, it gives CASGAGGSSYEQYF.

The J gene is TRBJ1-1, the V gene TRBV19, with TRBD1 as a possible D gene (5 bases). Germline V gene data show CDR1 as LNHDA and CDR2 as SQIVND (reference sequence). Trimming took off 7 bases at V and 2 bases at J, with 17 bases between the two ends. This CDR3 comprises 15 residues. In DNA form, the CDR3 reads TGTGCCAGTAATACCGTTCGACAGCCAAACACTGAAGCTTTCTTT. This encodes CASNTVRQPNTEAFF.

This chain joins TRBV7-4 and TRBJ2-7; 10 positions match TRBD1. Trimming removed 3 bases from V and 12 bases from J; junction bases left unmatched: 11. This CDR3 is built from 14 residues. Germline loops: CDR1 SGHVT, CDR2 SQSDAQ. The CDR3 bases are TGTGCCAGCAGCTTGGGCGGGACAGGGGTAATGGCGTACTTC. It specifies CASSLGGTGVMAYF.

The rearrangement uses TRBV19 and TRBJ2-3, with D perhaps TRBD2 (5 bases). Trimming left V 11 bases short and J 1 base short, with 16 bases between. CDR1 LNHDA and CDR2 SQIVND come from the germline V gene (reference sequence). This CDR3 comprises 14 residues. This chain's CDR3 is CAARARGGTDTQYF. The DNA for the CDR3 is TGTGCCGCGAGAGCCCGGGGAGGCACAGATACGCAGTATTTT.

The chain employs TRBV25-1 and TRBJ2-7, with 9 bases that match TRBD1. The CDR3 totals 14 residues. V was pared by 8 bases and J by 6 bases, with 11 bases of the junction left unmatched. From germline, CDR1 is MGHDK and CDR2 SYGVNS. The CDR3 coding sequence is TGTGCCAGCGGCGCGGGACAGGGTTCACGCGAGCAGTACTTC. Its protein is CASGAGQGSREQYF.

This clone was seen a handful of times. This chain joins TRBV27 and TRBJ1-4; D ambiguous. There are 13 residues in the CDR3. Germline lookup yields CDR1 MNHEY and CDR2 SMNVEV (reference sequence). V lost 3 bases and J lost 9, with 11 bases in between. In DNA form, the CDR3 reads TGTGCCAGCAGTTTTTCGGCAGTACAAAAACTGTTTTTT. It is translated as CASSFSAVQKLFF.

This clone was counted a few times. The chain is built from TRBV11-3 and TRBJ2-6; 11 nucleotides agree with TRBD1. Germline CDR1 is SGHNT and CDR2 is YENEEA. The CDR3 sequence is 17 residues long. Unmatched junction bases numbered 6, after V lost 5 bases and J lost 3 bases. As DNA, the CDR3 is TGTGCCAGCAGCCGAGGACAGGGGGCTGGTGGGGCCAACGTCCTGACTTTC. Translation gives CASSRGQGAGGANVLTF. Drawing the rest from reference TRBV11-3 and TRBJ2-6, the complete variable domain is EAGVVQSPRYKIIEKKQPVAFWCNPISGHNTLYWYLQNLGQGPELLIRYENEEAVDDSQLPKDRFSAERLKGVDSTLKIQPAELGDSAVYLCASSRGQGAGGANVLTFGAGSRLTVL.

This rearrangement joins TRBV11-3 to TRBJ2-1; 11 nucleotides match TRBD1. The length of the CDR3 is 16 residues. The germline V gene has CDR1 SGHNT and CDR2 YENEEA. V trimming: 5 bases; J trimming: 6 bases; junction bases outside the gene matches: 9. This CDR3 reads CASSLPPGQGGNEQFF. CDR3 nucleotide sequence: TGTGCCAGCAGCCTACCCCCGGGACAGGGGGGCAATGAGCAGTTCTTC.

This clone was counted a few times. This chain joins TRBV28 and TRBJ1-5, with 7 bases fitting TRBD1. CDR3 length: 16 residues. Germline V gene sequence: CDR1 MDHEN, CDR2 SYDVKM. Unmatched junction bases numbered 15, after V lost 6 bases and J lost 7 bases. This chain's CDR3 is CASSDPQGGSRQPQHF. CDR3 nucleotides: TGTGCCAGCAGCGACCCCCAGGGGGGAAGCCGGCAGCCCCAGCATTTT.

This clone has more than one count but fewer than ten. The V call is TRBV11-3, the J call TRBJ1-1; the D is unclear. V lost 1 base to trimming and J lost 1 base, with 7 bases between them. CDR1 is SGHNT and CDR2 is YENEEA in the germline V gene. This CDR3 has 14 amino acids. Here the CDR3 DNA reads TGTGCCAGCAGCTTAGGTCGGACGAACACTGAAGCTTTCTTT. It encodes CASSLGRTNTEAFF.

The genes are TRBV19 and TRBJ2-5; D remains unclear. V dropped 8 bases and J dropped 1 base, with 14 bases sitting between them. In germline, CDR1 is LNHDA, CDR2 SQIVND (reference sequence). The CDR3 is 14 amino acids. The CDR3 loop is CASGDVGFQETQYF. The CDR3 nucleotides read TGTGCCAGTGGGGATGTGGGTTTCCAAGAGACCCAGTACTTC.

This clone has only a few counts. The chain is built from TRBV6-8 and TRBJ2-3; D not certain. This CDR3 spans 14 amino acids. V lost 2 bases, J lost 6 bases, and 12 bases lay in between. The V gene's germline CDR1 is MNHGY and CDR2 SAAAGT. The CDR3 sequence is CASSYELAPDTQYF. CDR3 DNA: TGTGCCAGCAGTTACGAGTTGGCACCCGATACGCAGTATTTT.

The J gene is TRBJ1-2, the V gene TRBV30, with a weak D call TRBD1 (5 bases). The CDR3 has 13 amino acids. In germline, CDR1 is GTSNPN, CDR2 SVGIG (reference sequence). Trimming left V 3 bases short and J 8 bases short, with 16 bases between. For the CDR3, the DNA is TGTGCCTGGAGACTCCCGACCGGGGGGGGCTACACCTTC. Translated, it gives CAWRLPTGGGYTF.

V usage is TRBV10-1 and J usage is TRBJ2-3, with 12 bases identical to TRBD2. Per germline, CDR1 WNHNN and CDR2 SYGVQD (reference sequence). The trim removed 2 bases at V and 0 bases at J, leaving 6 bases unmatched. The CDR3 has 18 amino acids. DNA of the CDR3: TGCGCCAGCAGTGAGACTAGCGGGGGGCGTACTAGCACAGATACGCAGTATTTT. This encodes CASSETSGGRTSTDTQYF.

This clone was recorded a few times. The V and J genes are TRBV6-4 and TRBJ2-4; the match to TRBD2 covers 9 bases. Trimming cost V 7 bases and J 7 bases; bases outside gene matches: 5. CDR3 length equals 13 residues. Germline-derived CDR1 and CDR2 are MRHNA and SNTAGT. The CDR3 region has the DNA TGTGCCAGCATGACCAGCGGGGGGAACATTCAGTACTTC. Translating gives CASMTSGGNIQYF.

This clone was picked up a small number of times. V and J are TRBV6-8 and TRBJ1-1, with TRBD1 matching 9 bases. With 5 bases clipped from V and 3 bases from J, the junction kept 10 bases outside the gene matches. Germline V CDR1 and CDR2: MNHGY, SAAAGT. CDR3 length: 16 amino acids. The CDR3 sequence is CASSTGGDQRDTEAFF. The CDR3 DNA reads as TGTGCCAGCAGTACAGGGGGCGACCAGAGGGACACTGAAGCTTTCTTT.

This chain links TRBV6-8 with TRBJ2-7, with D perhaps given as TRBD1 or TRBD2 (5 bases each). V dropped 7 bases and J dropped 3 bases, with 16 bases sitting between them. Germline V gene data show CDR1 as MNHGY and CDR2 as SAAAGT. CDR3 length equals 14 residues. The CDR3 sequence: CASKIGAGLYEQYF. The CDR3 nucleotides read TGTGCCAGCAAGATCGGGGCAGGGCTCTACGAGCAGTACTTC.

The J gene is TRBJ1-2, the V gene TRBV16; D is possibly TRBD1 (5 bases). The CDR3 contains 12 residues. Germline CDR1 and CDR2: KGHSY and FQNENV. V gave up 2 bases and J gave up 6 bases, with 7 bases separating them. The CDR3 DNA is TGTGCCAGCAGCCAACAGGGCCATGGCTACACCTTC. This gives the protein CASSQQGHGYTF.